This entry lists 11 T cell receptor beta chains sequenced from one sample in a study of T cell responses to AZD1222 COVID-19 vaccine. TCRdb keeps only in-frame clones here, not all; method: immunoSEQ multiplex PCR. The sample gives roughly 200,000 clones, 85% to 95% of which show up once; less than 1.2% is in the top ten. The specimen was peripheral blood, collected on day 0 of MenACWY control vaccination. Receptor source: an adult in good health.

The chain employs TRBV27 and TRBJ1-2, with D hard to call. The CDR3 is 13 residues long. V shed 10 bases and J shed 3 bases, with 15 bases lying between them. Germline CDR1 and CDR2: MNHEY and SMNVEV (reference sequence). The CDR3 region is CATSIGSHYGYTF. CDR3 DNA sequence: TGTGCCACCTCGATAGGGAGTCACTATGGCTACACCTTC.

J is TRBJ2-3 and V is TRBV11-3; D gene unclear. V dropped 5 bases and J dropped 5 bases, with 8 bases sitting between them. The germline gives CDR1 SGHNT, CDR2 YENEEA. This CDR3 spans 12 amino acids. The CDR3 DNA follows: TGTGCCAGCAGCCGGGCGGAAGATACGCAGTATTTT. This translates into CASSRAEDTQYF.

This chain joins TRBV5-1 and TRBJ1-1, with 7 bases identical to TRBD1. The CDR3 loop spans 14 amino acids. Germline values: CDR1 SGHRS, CDR2 YFSETQ. J lost 1 base, V lost 4 bases, and 4 bases had no gene match. The CDR3 DNA reads as TGCGCCAGCAGCCCCGGGACAGAGAACACTGAAGCTTTCTTT. Its translation: CASSPGTENTEAFF.

The gene calls are TRBV10-3 and TRBJ2-1; D remains ambiguous. The germline V gene encodes CDR1 ENHRY and CDR2 SYGVKD. This CDR3 contains 13 residues. Trimming removed 4 bases from V and 3 bases from J, with 7 bases in between. This CDR3 is CAISVGFYNEQFF. In nucleotides, the CDR3 is TGTGCCATCAGTGTCGGCTTCTACAATGAGCAGTTCTTC.

V usage is TRBV19 and J usage is TRBJ1-6; D is ambiguous. CDR1 and CDR2 (germline): LNHDA, SQIVND (reference sequence). The ends were cut back, 2 bases at V and 5 bases at J, with 10 bases in the middle. CDR3 length: 15 amino acids. The CDR3 reads CASSILGRDNSPLHF. In DNA, the CDR3 is TGTGCCAGTAGTATATTGGGCAGAGATAATTCACCCCTCCACTTT.

V gene TRBV6-2 or TRBV6-3 combines with J gene TRBJ1-2; D remains ambiguous. Trimming pared 5 bases from V and 4 bases from J, leaving 8 bases between. The CDR3 contains 12 residues. CDR1 is MNHEY and CDR2 is SVGEGT in the germline V gene. The CDR3 region has the DNA TGTGCCAGCAGTGCCAGCCGCTATGGCTACACCTTC. It encodes CASSASRYGYTF.

The chain's CDR3 is CASSLVSGPMSPLHF. The CDR3 bases are TGTGCCAGCAGCTTGGTGTCGGGACCGATGTCACCCCTCCACTTT. The chain combines TRBV5-6 with TRBJ1-6; TRBD1 is a possible D gene (5 bases). This CDR3 is built from 15 residues. Germline assignment: CDR1 SGHDT and CDR2 YYEEEE. Trimming removed 0 bases at V and 10 bases at J, with 14 bases between.

The chain links TRBV3-1 (or the pseudogene TRBV3-2) to TRBJ1-5; no firm D call. V shed 4 bases and J shed 0 bases, with 4 bases lying between them. Germline assignment: CDR1 LGHDT and CDR2 YNNKEL (reference sequence). CDR3 length: 13 residues. CDR3 nucleotide sequence: TGTGCCAGCAGCCCCGATAGCAATCAGCCCCAGCATTTT. Protein: CASSPDSNQPQHF.

The V and J genes are TRBV29-1 and TRBJ1-2, with 7 bases fitting TRBD1. J was trimmed by 6 bases and V by 5 bases; bases with no gene match: 3. From germline, CDR1 is SQVTM and CDR2 ANQGSEA. This CDR3 has 11 amino acids. Written as DNA, the CDR3 is TGCAGCGTTCAGGGGGTAGATGGCTACACCTTC. Amino acid sequence: CSVQGVDGYTF.

This clone was picked up one time. The chain employs TRBV3-1 (or the pseudogene TRBV3-2) and TRBJ1-5, with 8 bases fitting TRBD1. Trimming took 6 bases from V and 2 from J; bases not matched to a gene: 9. The CDR3 loop spans 16 amino acids. The V gene's germline CDR1 is LGHDT and CDR2 YNNKEL (reference sequence). CDR3 nucleotide sequence: TGTGCCAGCAGTACTGGACAGGGTCGAGGCAATCAGCCCCAGCATTTT. Its protein is CASSTGQGRGNQPQHF.

The CDR3 DNA reads TGTGCCAGCAGCCCAACAGGGCTGAACACTGAAGCTTTCTTT. It codes for CASSPTGLNTEAFF. The chain employs TRBV14 and TRBJ1-1; weak D call: TRBD1 (6 bases). This CDR3 comprises 14 residues. The germline V gene has CDR1 SGHDN and CDR2 FVKESK. The ends were cut back, 4 bases at V and 0 bases at J, with 9 bases in the middle.